The sample holds many counts of the clone carrying this T cell receptor beta chain. What it binds is not known. The data stem from a study of T cells in Graves' hyperthyroidism and ophthalmopathy. General study findings and limits: Most thyroid clonotypes that were expanded above 0.001 also turned up in blood. By a 13 V-J model, ophthalmopathy was set apart from stable hyperthyroidism.

Diagnostic decisions used clinical symptoms, serum thyroxine and TRAb, thyroid ultrasound and orbital computed tomography. Isolation of PBMCs was performed on around 9.4 ml fresh peripheral blood. Germline CDR1 and CDR2: GTSNPN and SVGIG (reference sequence). Trimming took off 6 bases at V and 1 base at J, with 12 bases between the two ends. The CDR3 consists of 13 residues. Researchers amplified the TCR beta CDR3 regions from RNA transcripts. HTBI primers were employed in a first-round RT-PCR of the TCR CDR3. MiXCR, run by TCRdb on the multiplex PCR reads, gives a single entry per CDR3 protein. The sample lists 500,000 to 650,000 distinct CDR3 sequences, roughly 15% seen once, with under 15% in the top ten.

The sequence came from a woman in her 50s with Graves' ophthalmopathy. The chain links TRBV30 to TRBJ1-2; D is unresolved. The sequencing input was blood. This CDR3 is CACSPAGNYGYTF. Here the CDR3 DNA reads TGTGCCTGTTCCCCAGCAGGTAACTATGGCTACACCTTC.